A single sample is the source of the 9 T cell receptor beta chains below, sequenced in a study of low-dose radiotherapy and immunotherapy resistance in tumors. With TRAV- and TRBV-specific primers, first-strand cDNA was made, covering the alpha and beta chains. With a V-primer adapter and a constant-region primer, TCRs were amplified for approximately 20 PCR cycles. Via MiXCR, TCRdb re-called the reads, giving one row per CDR3 protein. The sample holds 75,000 to 95,000 distinct CDR3 sequences, 9.4% seen once. Time point meaning: before trial treatment. The sample here was PBMCs, taken before treatment. The origin of the receptors is a male donor with prostate cancer.

This clonotype was observed many times. This sequence joins TRBV2 and TRBJ2-2; 8 nucleotides align to TRBD1. Germline CDR1 SNHLY, CDR2 FYNNEI. J was trimmed by 7 bases and V by 9 bases; bases with no gene match: 13. The CDR3 extends over 15 amino acids. The CDR3 loop is CARSSSQQGVGELFF. CDR3 DNA: TGTGCCAGAAGCTCATCCCAACAGGGGGTCGGGGAGCTGTTTTTT.

This clonotype was counted ten times or more. V and J are TRBV30 and TRBJ2-3; 7 nucleotides line up with TRBD1. Germline V lookup: CDR1 GTSNPN, CDR2 SVGIG (reference sequence). This CDR3 is 14 amino acids long. The J segment lost 7 bases and the V segment lost 1 base, leaving 8 bases of the junction unmatched. CDR3 nucleotides: TGTGCCTGGAGTGGTCTAGGGGGCTTATATACGCAGTATTTT. Its translation is CAWSGLGGLYTQYF.

The V and J genes are TRBV19 and TRBJ2-4; the match to TRBD1 covers 8 bases. The germline CDR1 and CDR2 sequences are LNHDA and SQIVND (reference sequence). V lost 5 bases, J lost 3 bases, and 6 bases stayed unmatched. CDR3 length: 15 amino acids. In DNA form, the CDR3 reads TGTGCCAGTAGTGATGGACAGGGCGGCAAAAACATTCAGTACTTC. This codes for CASSDGQGGKNIQYF.

This clonotype was found many times. The chain carries TRBV20-1 and TRBJ2-1; maybe TRBD2 (6 bases). Trimming took 1 base from V and 5 from J, leaving 15 bases between them. CDR3 size: 15 residues. CDR1 and CDR2 (germline): DFQATT, SNEGSKA (reference sequence). CDR3 in amino acids: CSARVGPAGHNEQFF. The CDR3 nucleotides are TGCAGTGCTAGAGTGGGACCCGCGGGGCACAATGAGCAGTTCTTC.

This clonotype was detected only a few times. The chain is built from TRBV7-6 and TRBJ2-1; 7 nucleotides match TRBD1. This CDR3 contains 13 residues. V shed 6 bases and J 9 bases; nucleotides not matched to a gene: 8. Germline CDR1 is SGHVS and CDR2 is FNYEAQ. The CDR3 DNA sequence: TGTGCCAGCAGTCCTACAGGGGTAGGTGAGCAGTTCTTC. This gives the protein CASSPTGVGEQFF.

This clonotype was seen repeatedly, ten times or more. The chain joins TRBV28 to TRBJ2-1; tentatively, D is TRBD1 (6 bases). The germline V gene has CDR1 MDHEN and CDR2 SYDVKM. Deletions cut 6 bases from V and 8 bases from J, with 17 bases between. CDR3 length: 14 amino acids. The CDR3 coding sequence is TGTGCCAGCAGCCTTACAGGGATTAGCGATGAGCAGTTCTTC. As protein: CASSLTGISDEQFF.

Only a few counts were recorded for this clonotype. The V call is TRBV29-1, the J call TRBJ2-2; 8 positions agree with TRBD1. The CDR3 spans 17 residues. V was pared by 5 bases and J by 3 bases, with 14 bases of the junction left unmatched. Germline CDR1 and CDR2: SQVTM and ANQGSEA. The CDR3: CSVSLPTWTGHTGELFF. CDR3 bases: TGCAGCGTTTCGCTCCCAACCTGGACAGGGCACACCGGGGAGCTGTTTTTT.

At least ten counts were recorded for this clonotype. The V gene is TRBV5-5, the J gene TRBJ1-1; D is undetermined. The V end was cut by 0 bases, the J end by 6 bases, with 12 bases between. The CDR3 is 14 amino acids. Germline CDR1 is SGHKS and CDR2 is YYEKEE (reference sequence). CDR3 in DNA: TGTGCCAGCAGCTTGGACAGTTTGCTCTCTGAAGCTTTCTTT. Translating gives CASSLDSLLSEAFF.

This clonotype was recorded many times. The genes are TRBV29-1 and TRBJ2-1; perhaps TRBD1 as D (5 bases). Trimming took 6 bases from V and 1 from J, leaving 16 bases between them. The CDR3 totals 15 residues. Germline V lookup: CDR1 SQVTM, CDR2 ANQGSEA. Here the CDR3 reads CSVTQQGDSYNEQFF. The CDR3 DNA sequence: TGCAGCGTAACCCAGCAGGGCGATTCCTACAATGAGCAGTTCTTC.